The entry below gives a single T cell receptor (beta chain) sequence along with its context. Antigen specificity is unknown. This entry belongs to a study of fetal regulatory T cell absence and autoimmunity. Study-level findings and limits: In IPEX syndrome, oligoclonal enrichment was read as supporting prenatal antigen-driven autoimmunity in the pancreas.

The assay was run at survey level. Clones were read by immunoSEQ multiplex PCR, and TCRdb kept only the in-frame ones, dropping some. The repertoire holds 95,000 or so clones, with approximately 79% as singletons. Losses at the gene ends were 3 bases for V and 6 bases for J; bases not matched to a gene: 1. This CDR3 region has 14 residues. Germline V gene data show CDR1 as LNHDA and CDR2 as SQIVND (reference sequence). Source material: pancreas tissue. The J gene is TRBJ2-1, the V gene TRBV19, with 11 bases fitting TRBD2. The receptor's source is a male donor with IPEX syndrome. The CDR3 DNA reads TGTGCCAGTAGTATTAGCGGGGGGGGCAATGAGCAGTTCTTC. Translation gives CASSISGGGNEQFF.